The present TCR beta chain was sequenced within a study of blood T cell repertoires in COVID-19. Across the whole study: Material from acute and convalescent COVID-19 was sourced from the United States, Italy and Spain. PBMCs, B-cell-depleted T cells, or T cells provided the cDNA or gDNA that made up the material.

Sequencing used immunoSEQ multiplex PCR; TCRdb keeps in-frame clones, though not all of them. The sample yields about 100,000 clones, roughly 92% seen once. Germline V gene sequence: CDR1 MNHEY, CDR2 SVGEGT. V was cut by 0 bases and J by 1 base, with 16 bases left in between. This CDR3 region has 17 residues. This TCR came from a man aged 50 to 60 with active COVID-19. The chain couples TRBV6-2 or TRBV6-3 to TRBJ2-7; tentative D call: TRBD1 (6 bases). Sequenced material: peripheral blood. Here the CDR3 reads CASSYSRVRDTSYEQYF. The DNA for the CDR3 is TGTGCCAGCAGTTACTCGAGGGTCCGGGACACGTCCTACGAGCAGTACTTC.